The TCR beta chain under discussion was sequenced for a study of T cell changes during pregnancy in multiple sclerosis. TCRdb keeps only in-frame clones here, not all; method: immunoSEQ multiplex PCR. Of more than 45,000 clones listed, approximately 93% are singletons. This TCR was recovered from a female donor with multiple sclerosis, enrolled in a pregnancy study. Sequenced here: CD8+ T cells from peripheral blood mononuclear cells, sampled in the second trimester of pregnancy.

Written as DNA, the CDR3 is TGTGCCAGCAGCTTGGAACAGGCCTACGAGCAGTACTTC. Amino acids: CASSLEQAYEQYF. J is TRBJ2-7 and V is TRBV5-4, with D possibly TRBD1 on 5 matching bases. The CDR3 spans 13 residues. Germline lookup yields CDR1 SGHNT and CDR2 YYREEE (reference sequence). V gave up 0 bases and J gave up 2 bases, with 6 bases separating them.